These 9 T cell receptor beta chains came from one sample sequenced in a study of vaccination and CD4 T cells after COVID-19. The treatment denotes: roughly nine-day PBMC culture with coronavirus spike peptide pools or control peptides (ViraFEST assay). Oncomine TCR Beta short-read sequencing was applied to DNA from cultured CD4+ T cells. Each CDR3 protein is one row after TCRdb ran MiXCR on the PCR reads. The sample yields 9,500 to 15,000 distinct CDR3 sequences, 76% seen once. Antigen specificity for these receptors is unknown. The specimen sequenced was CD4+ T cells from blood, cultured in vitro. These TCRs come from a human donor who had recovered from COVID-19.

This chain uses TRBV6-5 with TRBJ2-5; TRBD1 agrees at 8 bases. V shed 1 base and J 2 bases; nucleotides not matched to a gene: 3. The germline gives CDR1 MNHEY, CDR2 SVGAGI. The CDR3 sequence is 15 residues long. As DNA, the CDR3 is TGTGCCAGCAGTTACTTACGACAGGGGCAAGAGACCCAGTACTTC. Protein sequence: CASSYLRQGQETQYF.

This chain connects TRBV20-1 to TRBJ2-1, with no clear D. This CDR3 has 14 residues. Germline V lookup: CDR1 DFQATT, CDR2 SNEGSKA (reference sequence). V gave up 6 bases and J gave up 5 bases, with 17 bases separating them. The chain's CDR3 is CSAPPVGVDNEQFF. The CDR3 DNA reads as TGCAGTGCCCCCCCTGTAGGCGTAGACAATGAGCAGTTCTTC.

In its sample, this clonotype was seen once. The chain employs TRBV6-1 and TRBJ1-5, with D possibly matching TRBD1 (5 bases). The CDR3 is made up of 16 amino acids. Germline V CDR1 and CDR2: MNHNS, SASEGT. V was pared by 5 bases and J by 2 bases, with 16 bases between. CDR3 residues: CASSTRPGGGNQPQHF. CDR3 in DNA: TGTGCCAGCAGTACCCGTCCCGGGGGAGGCAATCAGCCCCAGCATTTT.

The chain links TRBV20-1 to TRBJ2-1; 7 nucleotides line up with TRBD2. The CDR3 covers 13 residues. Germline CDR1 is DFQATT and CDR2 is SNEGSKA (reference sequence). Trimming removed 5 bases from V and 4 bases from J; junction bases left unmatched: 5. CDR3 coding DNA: TGCAGTGCTCAAACGGGACTATACAATGAGCAGTTCTTC. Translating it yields CSAQTGLYNEQFF.

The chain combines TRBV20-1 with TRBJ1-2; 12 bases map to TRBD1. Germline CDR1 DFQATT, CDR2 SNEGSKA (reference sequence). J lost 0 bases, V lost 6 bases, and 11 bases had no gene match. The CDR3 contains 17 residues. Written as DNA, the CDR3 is TGCAGTGCCTCCTCCCGGGACAGGGGGCCAGCTAACTATGGCTACACCTTC. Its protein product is CSASSRDRGPANYGYTF.

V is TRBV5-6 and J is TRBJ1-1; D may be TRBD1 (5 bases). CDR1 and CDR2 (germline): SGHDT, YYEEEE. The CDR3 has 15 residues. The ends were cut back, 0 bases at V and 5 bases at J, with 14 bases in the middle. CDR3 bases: TGTGCCAGCAGCTTGGGGTGGTATCGGGGGACTGAAGCTTTCTTT. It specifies CASSLGWYRGTEAFF.

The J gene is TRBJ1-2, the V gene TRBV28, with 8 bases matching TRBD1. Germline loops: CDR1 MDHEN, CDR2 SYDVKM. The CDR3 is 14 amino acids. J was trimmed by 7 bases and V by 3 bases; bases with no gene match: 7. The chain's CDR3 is CASSFEDRAVGYTF. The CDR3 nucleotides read TGTGCCAGCAGTTTCGAGGACAGGGCGGTTGGCTACACCTTC.

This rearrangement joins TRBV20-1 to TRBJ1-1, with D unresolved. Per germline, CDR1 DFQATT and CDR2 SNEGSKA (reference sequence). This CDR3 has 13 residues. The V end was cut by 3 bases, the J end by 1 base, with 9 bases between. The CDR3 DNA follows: TGCAGTGCTAGCCCCATCCAGAACACTGAAGCTTTCTTT. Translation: CSASPIQNTEAFF.

DNA for the CDR3: TGTGCCAGCAGCTTAACGTGGGCAGGTGAAGTCCATGGCTACACCTTC. This encodes CASSLTWAGEVHGYTF. The rearrangement uses TRBV7-3 and TRBJ1-2; D is ambiguous. CDR3 size: 16 residues. Looked up from germline, CDR1 is SGHTA and CDR2 is FQGTGA. Trimming shortened V by 0 bases and J by 6 bases, and 17 bases separated the two germline ends.